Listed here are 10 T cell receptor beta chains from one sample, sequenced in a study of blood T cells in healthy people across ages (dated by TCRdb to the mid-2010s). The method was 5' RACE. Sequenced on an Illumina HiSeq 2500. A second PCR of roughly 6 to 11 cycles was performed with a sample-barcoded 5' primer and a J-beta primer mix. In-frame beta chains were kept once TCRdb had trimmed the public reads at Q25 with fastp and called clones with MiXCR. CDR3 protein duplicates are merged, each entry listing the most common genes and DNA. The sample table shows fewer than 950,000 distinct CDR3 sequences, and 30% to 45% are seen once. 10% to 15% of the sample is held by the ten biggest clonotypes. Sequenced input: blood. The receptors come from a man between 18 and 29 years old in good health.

The CDR3 DNA reads as TGTGCCAGCAGTTTAGGCCCCCCTACTAGCAATCAGCCCCAGCATTTT. Encoded protein: CASSLGPPTSNQPQHF. The genes are TRBV12-3 or TRBV12-4 and TRBJ1-5; D ambiguous. The CDR3 has 16 amino acids. Trimming cost V 1 base and J 0 bases, with 10 bases left between them.

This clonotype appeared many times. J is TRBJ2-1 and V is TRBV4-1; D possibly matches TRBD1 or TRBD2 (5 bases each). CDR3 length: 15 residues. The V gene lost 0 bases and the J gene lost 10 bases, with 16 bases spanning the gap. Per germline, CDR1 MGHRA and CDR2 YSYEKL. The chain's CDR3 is CASSQEGDLLREQFF. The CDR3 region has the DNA TGCGCCAGCAGCCAAGAAGGGGACCTTCTTCGGGAGCAGTTCTTC.

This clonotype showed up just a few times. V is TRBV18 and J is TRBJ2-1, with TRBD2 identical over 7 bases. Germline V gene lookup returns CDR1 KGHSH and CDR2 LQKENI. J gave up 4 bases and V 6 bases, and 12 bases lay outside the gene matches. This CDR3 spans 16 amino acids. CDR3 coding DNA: TGTGCCAGCTCCCTCTTAACCGGGGAGGGATACAATGAGCAGTTCTTC. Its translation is CASSLLTGEGYNEQFF.

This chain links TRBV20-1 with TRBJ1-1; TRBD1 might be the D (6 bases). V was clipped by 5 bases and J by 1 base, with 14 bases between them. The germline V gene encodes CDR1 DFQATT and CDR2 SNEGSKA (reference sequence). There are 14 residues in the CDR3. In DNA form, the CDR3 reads TGCAGTGCTTCCGCCCCGGGGGCGAACACTGAAGCTTTCTTT. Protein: CSASAPGANTEAFF.

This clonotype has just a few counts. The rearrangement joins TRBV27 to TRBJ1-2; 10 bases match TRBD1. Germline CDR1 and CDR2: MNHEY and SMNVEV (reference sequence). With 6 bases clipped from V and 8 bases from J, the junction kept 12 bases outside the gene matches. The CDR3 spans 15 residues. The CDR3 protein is CASSQGTGVVKGYTF. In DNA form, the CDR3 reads TGTGCCAGCAGCCAAGGGACAGGGGTAGTAAAAGGCTACACCTTC.

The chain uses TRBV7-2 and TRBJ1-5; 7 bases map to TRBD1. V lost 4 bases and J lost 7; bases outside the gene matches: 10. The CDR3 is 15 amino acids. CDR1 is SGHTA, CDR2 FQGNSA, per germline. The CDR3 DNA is TGTGCCAGCAGCTCAGGAACAGGGGTCGGCCAGCCCCAGCATTTT. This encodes CASSSGTGVGQPQHF.

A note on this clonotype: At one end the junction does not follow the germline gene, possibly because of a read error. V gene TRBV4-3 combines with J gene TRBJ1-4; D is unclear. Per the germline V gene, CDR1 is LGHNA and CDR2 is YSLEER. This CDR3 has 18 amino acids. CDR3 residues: CASNQDLQVIATNEKLFF. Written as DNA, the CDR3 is TGCGCCAGCAACCAAGATCTCCAGGTGATAGCAACTAATGAAAAACTGTTTTTT.

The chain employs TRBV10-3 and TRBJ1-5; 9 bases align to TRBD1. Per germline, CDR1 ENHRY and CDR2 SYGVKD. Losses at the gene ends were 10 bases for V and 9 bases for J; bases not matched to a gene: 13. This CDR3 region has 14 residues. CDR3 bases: TGTGCCACCCAAGCCGGGACAGGGAGGTGGCCCCAGCATTTT. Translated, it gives CATQAGTGRWPQHF.

This CDR3 is CSARAQMTGRRTDTQYF. CDR3 nucleotides: TGCAGTGCTAGAGCCCAAATGACAGGGCGACGCACAGATACGCAGTATTTT. V is TRBV20-1 and J is TRBJ2-3; 7 bases agree with TRBD1. The CDR3 runs to 17 residues. After removal of 1 base from V and 1 base from J, the junction contained 11 bases not matched to a gene. In germline, CDR1 is DFQATT, CDR2 SNEGSKA (reference sequence).

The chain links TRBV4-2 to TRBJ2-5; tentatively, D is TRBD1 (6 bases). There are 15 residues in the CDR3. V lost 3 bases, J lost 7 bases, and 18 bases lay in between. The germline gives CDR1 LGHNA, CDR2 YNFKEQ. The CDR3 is CASSQADVGARTQYF. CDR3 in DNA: TGTGCCAGCAGCCAGGCTGATGTGGGGGCTCGGACCCAGTACTTC.